The text below deals with one TCR beta chain. The data originate from a study of blood T cell repertoires in COVID-19. Study-level information: The analysed material was cDNA or gDNA that came from T cells, B-cell-depleted T cells, or PBMCs.

V lost 2 bases to trimming and J lost 2 bases; unmatched junction nucleotides: 8. The germline CDR1 and CDR2 sequences are LGHDT and YNNKEL (reference sequence). This CDR3 has 18 residues. In the source study's methods: Estimation of nucleated cell counts was performed using reference gene primer amplification. TCRdb keeps only in-frame clones here, not all; method: immunoSEQ multiplex PCR. Clonal size and the V and J genes are those of that table, whereas D and trimming came from the DNA. Of roughly 400,000 clones listed, around 92% are singletons. Participants' reported clinical history set cohort assignment.

The V call is TRBV3-1 (or the pseudogene TRBV3-2), the J call TRBJ2-1; TRBD2 aligns across 11 bases. Source material: PBMCs or T cells enriched from blood (not recorded which). The sequence derives from a woman aged 25 to 39 who had recovered from COVID-19. CDR3 coding DNA: TGTGCCAGCAGCCAACCTAGCGGGGGGCCTTATCCCTACAATGAGCAGTTCTTC. Encoded protein: CASSQPSGGPYPYNEQFF.